This TCR beta chain was sequenced during a study of low-dose radiotherapy and immunotherapy resistance in tumors. Overall study: One day prior to radiation and immunotherapy, intravenous cyclophosphamide at 200 mg/m2 was given, repeated every two weeks. Patients' oral aspirin dose was 300 mg daily across four cycles from cycle 1 day 1.

Donors received a regimen that comprised nivolumab, ipilimumab, aspirin, low-dose cyclophosphamide and low-dose radiotherapy. Primers targeting TRAV and TRBV primed first-strand cDNA, covering alpha and beta chains. TCR amplification involved about 19 PCR cycles with a constant-region primer and V-primer adapter. In vitro transcription amplified isolated mRNA. One entry per CDR3 protein results from TCRdb running MiXCR on the reads. Here the sample spans 5,500 to 6,500 distinct CDR3 sequences, about 71% being singletons. The CDR3 is 15 residues long. J lost 2 bases, V lost 6 bases, and 9 bases had no gene match. In germline, CDR1 is LGHDT, CDR2 YNNKEL (reference sequence).

The TCR originated in a human donor with advanced metastatic prostate, ovarian, gallbladder or colorectal cancer (not recorded which). This table probably holds off-target reads from a library built for another chain. The chain couples TRBV3-1 to TRBJ1-1; 7 bases are a match to TRBD1. CDR3 sequence (DNA): TGTGCCAGCAGTCCAACGACAGGGTTAAACACTGAAGCTTTCTTT. Encoded protein: CASSPTTGLNTEAFF.